This T cell receptor (beta chain) was sequenced in a study of blood T cell repertoires in COVID-19. Study at large: T cells, B-cell-depleted T cells, or PBMCs provided the cDNA or gDNA that served as material.

From germline, CDR1 is KGHSH and CDR2 LQKENI. The CDR3 consists of 16 residues. Between the trimmed V and J ends, which lost 4 bases and 7 bases, there was a span of 17 bases. Profiling relied on immunoSEQ multiplex PCR, and the TCRdb table lists in-frame clones only, not all of them. The table includes roughly 260,000 clones, 88% detected once. The source is a man between 60 and 70 years old who had recovered from COVID-19. J is TRBJ1-6 and V is TRBV18; TRBD1 is a possible D gene (6 bases). The sample was peripheral blood. The CDR3 sequence: CASSQKNRVANSPLHF. The CDR3 DNA is TGTGCCAGCTCACAAAAGAACAGGGTAGCCAATTCACCCCTCCACTTT.